This T cell receptor (beta chain) was captured by sequencing in a study of OX40 agonist ivuxolimab in advanced cancers. V shed 3 bases and J 6 bases; nucleotides not matched to a gene: 8. The CDR3 is 15 amino acids. The V gene's germline CDR1 is SGHNT and CDR2 YYREEE (reference sequence). Clones were read by immunoSEQ multiplex PCR, and TCRdb kept only the in-frame ones, dropping some. The table includes 45,000 to 65,000 clones, 70% to 90% detected once. Specimen: CD4+ or CD8+ T cells sorted from blood, collected in a trial of the OX40 agonist ivuxolimab. The rearrangement links TRBV5-4 to TRBJ2-2, with TRBD1 matching over 7 bases. The clonotype comes from an adult with an advanced solid tumor such as melanoma, head and neck, liver or kidney cancer. This chain's CDR3 is CASSSGTVLAGELFF. The CDR3 DNA reads as TGTGCCAGCAGCTCCGGGACAGTACTCGCCGGGGAGCTGTTTTTT.